What follows describes a single TCR beta chain. This clonotype was observed many times. Its antigen is not yet known. No quality values exist for individual bases; no much larger clone is one base distant. The receptor library was made with RACE. TCRdb shows the sequencer as NextSeq 500. During library preparation, unique molecular identifiers were attached to individual cDNA molecules so that TCRs could be counted quantitatively and reproducibly. From each blood RNA sample, both TCR alpha and TCR beta chains were sequenced. For the original study's pipeline: The median number of TCRs per sample was over 85,000, ranging from about 23,224 to 690,600. V, J and CDR3 annotation of the TCR reads was performed with the Decombinator software suite. For PS versus PT1 abundance plots, all samples were subsampled to the same number of TCRs (28,000). TCRs were defined as expanded if absent before sensitization and observed at least eight times at the 2-week time point. TCRdb itself trimmed the public reads at Q25 with fastp, ran MiXCR and retained productive beta chains. Entries are consolidated by CDR3 protein sequence, retaining the most common genes and DNA. None of the V and J calls come from the authors' own analysis; TCRdb made them. This sample has over 100,000 distinct CDR3 sequences in its table, and roughly a tenth of those were observed once. Approximately 3% of the sample is taken by the ten largest.

The record originates from a study of human T cells and chemical hapten exposure (dated by TCRdb to the early 2020s). Concerning the study at large: For sensitization, 2% DPC in acetone was applied to a roughly 2 cm by roughly 2 cm area of upper inner arm skin. Libraries were pooled for sequencing, and per-sample TCR yields varied mainly because of small differences in library volumes within the pool. This study followed changes in the peripheral blood TCR repertoire in vivo during primary and secondary sensitization of alopecia patients to the hapten diphenylcyclopropenone (DPC). Patch testing was done on the upper back using Finn chambers containing 0.01% DPC, and results were scored after 6 days according to International Contact Dermatitis Research Group standards. Blood was sampled from patients pre-sensitization (week 0) and at 2, 6 and about 24 weeks after DPC sensitization. The mostly female patient cohort included alopecia areata with under or over 50% scalp involvement, alopecia totalis and alopecia universalis. Twenty-nine alopecia patients provided blood for TCR sequencing at one to four time points (pre-sensitization, 2, 6 and 24 weeks). Patients additionally received weekly therapeutic DPC doses to the scalp throughout the approximately 25-week study period.

On the study overall, not on this receptor specifically: Patch test score correlated positively with the number of PT1 expanded TCRs, reaching significance at thresholds 8, 16 and 32 but not at 4. Compared with pre-sensitization or healthy control sets, expanded TCRs formed significantly more large CDR3 similarity clusters, which is consistent with antigen-driven responses. Because every patient had alopecia, a presumed autoimmune disease, the patients' immune response might differ from that of healthy individuals. No change with DPC sensitization was found in the number of TCRs above 1 in 1000 frequency, and no evidence of global repertoire structure alterations was found. Repeated subsampling changed both the strength of the expansion versus patch-test correlation and the threshold at which the correlation became significant.

Inclusive of the bounding cysteine and phenylalanine, the CDR3 is 15 residues long. CDR3 DNA only is kept here, 45 bases in frame from base 1. The germline V gene sets CDR1 to SGHTA and CDR2 to FQGTGA. V sheds 1 base and J sheds 5 bases, leaving 14 bases between their ends. What this sample's time point label stands for: patch test 2, 6 weeks after DPC sensitization. The sample's treatment or condition label, decoded: therapeutic diphenylcyclopropenone sensitization with weekly scalp DPC. Blood at each patch-test visit was drawn before the patch test was applied. Eligible patients were aged 18 to 70, diagnosed with alopecia, deemed suitable for DPC therapy, and excluded if pregnant. Unfractionated whole blood was collected in Tempus Blood RNA tubes, and total RNA was extracted from that blood.

Sequenced here: whole blood, sampled in connection with sensitization to the hapten diphenylcyclopropenone (DPC). This TCR was sampled from a woman aged 35 to 49 with alopecia areata. Some clones in this sample may be carry-over from other donors' samples. This sequence uses TRBV7-3 and TRBJ1-1; TRBD1 might be the D gene, on 6 matching bases. Here is the DNA: TGTGCCAGCAGCTTAATGCAGGGGAGAAGGACTGAAGCTTTCTTT. The encoded protein is CASSLMQGRRTEAFF.